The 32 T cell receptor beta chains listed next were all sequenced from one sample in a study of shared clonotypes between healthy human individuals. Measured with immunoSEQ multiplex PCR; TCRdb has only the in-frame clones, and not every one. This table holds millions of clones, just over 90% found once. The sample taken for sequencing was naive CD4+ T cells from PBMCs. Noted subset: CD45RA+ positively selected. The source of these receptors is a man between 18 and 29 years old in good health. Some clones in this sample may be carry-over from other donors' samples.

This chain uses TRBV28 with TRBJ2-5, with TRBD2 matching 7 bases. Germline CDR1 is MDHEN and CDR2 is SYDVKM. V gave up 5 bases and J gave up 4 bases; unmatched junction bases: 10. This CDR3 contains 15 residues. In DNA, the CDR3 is TGTGCCAGCAGTCCCCCAACATGGGGGGGAGAGACCCAGTACTTC. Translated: CASSPPTWGGETQYF.

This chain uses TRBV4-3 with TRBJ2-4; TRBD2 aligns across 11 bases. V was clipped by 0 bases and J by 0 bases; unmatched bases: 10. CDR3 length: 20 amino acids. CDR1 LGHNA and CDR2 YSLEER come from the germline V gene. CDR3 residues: CASSQDWTSGPYLAKNIQYF. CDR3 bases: TGCGCCAGCAGCCAAGATTGGACTAGCGGGCCCTATCTAGCCAAAAACATTCAGTACTTC.

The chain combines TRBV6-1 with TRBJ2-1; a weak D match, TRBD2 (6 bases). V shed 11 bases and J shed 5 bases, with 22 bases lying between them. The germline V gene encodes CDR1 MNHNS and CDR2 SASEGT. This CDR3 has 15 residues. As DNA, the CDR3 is TGTGCCGCATTCGCGGCGGGACTGGGCCACAATGAGCAGTTCTTC. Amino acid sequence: CAAFAAGLGHNEQFF.

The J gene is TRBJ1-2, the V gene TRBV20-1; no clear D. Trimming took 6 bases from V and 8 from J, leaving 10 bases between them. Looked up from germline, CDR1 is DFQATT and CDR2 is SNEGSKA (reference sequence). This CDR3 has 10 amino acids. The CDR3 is CSAPESGYTF. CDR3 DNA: TGCAGTGCCCCCGAGTCAGGCTACACCTTC.

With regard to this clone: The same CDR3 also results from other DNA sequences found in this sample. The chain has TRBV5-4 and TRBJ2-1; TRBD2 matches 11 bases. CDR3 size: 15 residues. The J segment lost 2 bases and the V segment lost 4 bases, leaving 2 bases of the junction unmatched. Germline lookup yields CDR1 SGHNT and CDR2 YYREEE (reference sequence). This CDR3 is CASSPGLAAYNEQFF. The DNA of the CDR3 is TGTGCCAGCAGCCCGGGACTAGCGGCCTACAATGAGCAGTTCTTC.

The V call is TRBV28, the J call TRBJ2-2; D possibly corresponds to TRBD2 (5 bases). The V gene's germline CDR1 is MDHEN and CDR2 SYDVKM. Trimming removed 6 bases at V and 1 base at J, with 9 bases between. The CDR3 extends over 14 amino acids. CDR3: CASSQRWNTGELFF. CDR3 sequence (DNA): TGTGCCAGCAGCCAGCGGTGGAACACCGGGGAGCTGTTTTTT.

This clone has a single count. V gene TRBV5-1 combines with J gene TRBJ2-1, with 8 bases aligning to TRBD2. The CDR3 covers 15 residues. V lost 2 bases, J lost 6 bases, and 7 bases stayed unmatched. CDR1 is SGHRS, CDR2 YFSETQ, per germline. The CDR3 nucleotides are TGCGCCAGCAGCTTTGGACTAGCTTTTACCAATGAGCAGTTCTTC. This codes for CASSFGLAFTNEQFF.

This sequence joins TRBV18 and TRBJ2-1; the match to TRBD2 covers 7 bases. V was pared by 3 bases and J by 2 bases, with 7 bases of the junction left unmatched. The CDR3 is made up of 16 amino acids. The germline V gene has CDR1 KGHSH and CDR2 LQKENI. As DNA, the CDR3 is TGTGCCAGCTCACCTAAAGCGGGACCGCCCTACAATGAGCAGTTCTTC. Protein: CASSPKAGPPYNEQFF.

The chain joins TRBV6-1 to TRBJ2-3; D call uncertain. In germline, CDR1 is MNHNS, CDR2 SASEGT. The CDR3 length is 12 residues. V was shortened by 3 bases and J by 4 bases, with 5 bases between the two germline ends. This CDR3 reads CASSDGSDTQYF. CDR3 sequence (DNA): TGTGCCAGCAGTGACGGGTCAGATACGCAGTATTTT.

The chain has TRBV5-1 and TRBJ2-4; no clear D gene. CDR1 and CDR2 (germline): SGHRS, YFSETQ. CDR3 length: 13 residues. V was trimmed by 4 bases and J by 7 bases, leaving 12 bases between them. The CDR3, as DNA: TGCGCCAGCAGCCCCCCAGGTTGGAACATTCAGTACTTC. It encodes CASSPPGWNIQYF.

CDR3 sequence (DNA): TGCGCCAGCAGCTCATCAGGGGGTAGAGGCTTCGGCTACACCTTC. Protein: CASSSSGGRGFGYTF. The chain links TRBV5-1 to TRBJ1-2; 7 nucleotides align to TRBD1. The CDR3 extends over 15 amino acids. The germline V gene has CDR1 SGHRS and CDR2 YFSETQ. With V trimmed by 3 bases and J by 8 bases, 13 bases remained unmatched. The full variable domain, with the rest looked up from reference TRBV5-1 and TRBJ1-2, is KAGVTQTPRYLIKTRGQQVTLSCSPISGHRSVSWYQQTPGQGLQFLFEYFSETQRNKGNFPGRFSGRQFSNSRSEMNVSTLELGDSALYLCASSSSGGRGFGYTFGSGTRLTVV.

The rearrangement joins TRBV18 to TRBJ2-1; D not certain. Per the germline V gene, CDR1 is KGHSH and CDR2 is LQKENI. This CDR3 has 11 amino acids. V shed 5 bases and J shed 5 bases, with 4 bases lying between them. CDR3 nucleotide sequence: TGTGCCAGCTCAACGAACAATGAGCAGTTCTTC. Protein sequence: CASSTNNEQFF.

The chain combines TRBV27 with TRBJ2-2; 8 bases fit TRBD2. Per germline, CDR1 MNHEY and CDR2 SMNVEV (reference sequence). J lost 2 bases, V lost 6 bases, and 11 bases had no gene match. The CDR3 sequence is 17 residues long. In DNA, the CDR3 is TGTGCCAGCAGCAAGAAACCCGGGACTAGAAACACCGGGGAGCTGTTTTTT. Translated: CASSKKPGTRNTGELFF.

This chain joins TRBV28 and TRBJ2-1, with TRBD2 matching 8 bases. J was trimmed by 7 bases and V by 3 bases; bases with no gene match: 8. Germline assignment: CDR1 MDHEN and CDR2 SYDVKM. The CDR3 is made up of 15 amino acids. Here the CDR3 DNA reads TGTGCCAGCAGTTTGAGGAGCGGGAGTTTAAATGAGCAGTTCTTC. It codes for CASSLRSGSLNEQFF.

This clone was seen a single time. In DNA form, the CDR3 reads TGTGCCAGCAGTGCTTCGGCGGGAGGGAACAATGAGCAGTTCTTC. Protein: CASSASAGGNNEQFF. The chain combines TRBV6-1 with TRBJ2-1, with 9 bases matching TRBD2. V gave up 4 bases and J gave up 5 bases; unmatched junction bases: 6. The CDR3 contains 15 residues. The germline V gene encodes CDR1 MNHNS and CDR2 SASEGT.

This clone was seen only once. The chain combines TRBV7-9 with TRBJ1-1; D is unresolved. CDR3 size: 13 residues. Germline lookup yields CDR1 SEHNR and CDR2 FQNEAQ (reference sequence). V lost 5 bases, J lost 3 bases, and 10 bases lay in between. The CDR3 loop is CASSNYRDTEAFF. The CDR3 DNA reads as TGTGCCAGCAGCAATTACCGGGACACTGAAGCTTTCTTT.

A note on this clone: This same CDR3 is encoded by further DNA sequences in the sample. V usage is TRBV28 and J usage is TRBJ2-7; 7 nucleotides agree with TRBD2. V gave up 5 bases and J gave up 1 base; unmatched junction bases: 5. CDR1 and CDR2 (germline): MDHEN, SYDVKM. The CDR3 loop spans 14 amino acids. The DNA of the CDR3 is TGTGCCAGCAGTCCCACCGGGAGGTCCTACGAGCAGTACTTC. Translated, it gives CASSPTGRSYEQYF.

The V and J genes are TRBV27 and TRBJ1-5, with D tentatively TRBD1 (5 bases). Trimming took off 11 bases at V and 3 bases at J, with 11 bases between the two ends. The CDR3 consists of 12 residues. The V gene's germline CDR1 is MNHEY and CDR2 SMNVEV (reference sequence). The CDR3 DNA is TGTGCCTCGCGGGGGTCCAATCAGCCCCAGCATTTT. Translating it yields CASRGSNQPQHF.

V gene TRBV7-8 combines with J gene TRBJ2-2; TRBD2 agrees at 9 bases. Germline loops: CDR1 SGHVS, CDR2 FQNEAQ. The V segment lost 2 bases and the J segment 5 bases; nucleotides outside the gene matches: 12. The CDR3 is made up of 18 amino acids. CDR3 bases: TGTGCCAGCAGCTTATCGACCAGCGGGAGGTTGAGGACCGGGGAGCTGTTTTTT. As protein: CASSLSTSGRLRTGELFF.

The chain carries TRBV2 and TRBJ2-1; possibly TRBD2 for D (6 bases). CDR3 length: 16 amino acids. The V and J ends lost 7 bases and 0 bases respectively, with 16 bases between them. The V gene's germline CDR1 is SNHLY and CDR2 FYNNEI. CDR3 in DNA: TGTGCCAGCAAGCTAGGAGGGCAGCTCTCCTACAATGAGCAGTTCTTC. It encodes CASKLGGQLSYNEQFF.

Here the CDR3 DNA reads TGTGCCAGCAGCCTCGGGACAGTCTATTCTGGAGAAGCTTTCTTT. This sequence encodes CASSLGTVYSGEAFF. The J gene is TRBJ1-1, the V gene TRBV7-9; 7 bases line up with TRBD1. Looked up from germline, CDR1 is SEHNR and CDR2 is FQNEAQ (reference sequence). This CDR3 is 15 amino acids long. J was trimmed by 8 bases and V by 5 bases; bases with no gene match: 14.

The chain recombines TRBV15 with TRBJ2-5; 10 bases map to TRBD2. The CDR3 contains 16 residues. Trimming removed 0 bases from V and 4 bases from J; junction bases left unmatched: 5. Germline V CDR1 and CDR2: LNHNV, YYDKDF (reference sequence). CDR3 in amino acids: CATSRELAGSRETQYF. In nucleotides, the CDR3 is TGTGCCACCAGCAGAGAACTAGCGGGAAGTCGAGAGACCCAGTACTTC.

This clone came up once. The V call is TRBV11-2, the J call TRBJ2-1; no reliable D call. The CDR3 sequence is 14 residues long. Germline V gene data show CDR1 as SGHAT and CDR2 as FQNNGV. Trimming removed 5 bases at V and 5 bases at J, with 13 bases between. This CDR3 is CASSPEWTNNEQFF. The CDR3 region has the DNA TGTGCCAGCAGCCCCGAGTGGACCAACAATGAGCAGTTCTTC.

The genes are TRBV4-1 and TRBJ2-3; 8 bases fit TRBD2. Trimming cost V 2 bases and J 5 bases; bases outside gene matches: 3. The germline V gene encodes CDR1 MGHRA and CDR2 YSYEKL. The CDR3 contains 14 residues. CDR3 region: CASSQQGLEDTQYF. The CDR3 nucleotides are TGCGCCAGCAGCCAACAGGGACTAGAAGATACGCAGTATTTT.

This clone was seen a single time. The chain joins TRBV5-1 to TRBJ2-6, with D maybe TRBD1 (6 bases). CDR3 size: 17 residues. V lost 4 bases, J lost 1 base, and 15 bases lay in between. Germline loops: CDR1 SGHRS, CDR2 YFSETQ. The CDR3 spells CASSTGQPTSGANVLTF. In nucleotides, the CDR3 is TGCGCCAGCAGCACCGGACAGCCCACATCTGGGGCCAACGTCCTGACTTTC.

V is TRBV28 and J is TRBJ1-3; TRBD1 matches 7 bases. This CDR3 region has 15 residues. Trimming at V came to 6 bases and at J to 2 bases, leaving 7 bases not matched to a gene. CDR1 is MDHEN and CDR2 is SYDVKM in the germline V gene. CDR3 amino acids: CASSASGTAGNTIYF. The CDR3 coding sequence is TGTGCCAGCAGCGCATCCGGGACAGCTGGAAACACCATATATTTT.

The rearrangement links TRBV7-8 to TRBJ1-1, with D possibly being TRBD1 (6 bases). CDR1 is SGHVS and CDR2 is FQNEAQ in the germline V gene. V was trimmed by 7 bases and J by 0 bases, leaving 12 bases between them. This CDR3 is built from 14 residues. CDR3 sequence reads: CASTLDRVNTEAFF. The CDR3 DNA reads TGTGCCAGCACCCTGGACAGAGTGAACACTGAAGCTTTCTTT.

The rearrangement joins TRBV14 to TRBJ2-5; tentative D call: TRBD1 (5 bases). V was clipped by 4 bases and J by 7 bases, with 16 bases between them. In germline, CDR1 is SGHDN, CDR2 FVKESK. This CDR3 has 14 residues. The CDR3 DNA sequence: TGTGCCAGCAGCCTCGATGGGTTTCAGGGGACCCAGTACTTC. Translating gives CASSLDGFQGTQYF.

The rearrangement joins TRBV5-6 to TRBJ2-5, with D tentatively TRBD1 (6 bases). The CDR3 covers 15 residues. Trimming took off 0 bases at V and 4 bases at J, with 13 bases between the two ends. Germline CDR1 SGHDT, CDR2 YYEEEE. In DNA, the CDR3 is TGTGCCAGCAGCTTGGTTCAGGGGATCCGAGAGACCCAGTACTTC. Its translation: CASSLVQGIRETQYF.

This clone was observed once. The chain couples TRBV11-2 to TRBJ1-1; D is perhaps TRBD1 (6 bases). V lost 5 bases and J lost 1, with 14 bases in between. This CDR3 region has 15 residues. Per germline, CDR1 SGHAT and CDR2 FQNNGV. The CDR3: CASSHVRQENTEAFF. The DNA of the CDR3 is TGTGCCAGCAGCCACGTCCGACAGGAGAACACTGAAGCTTTCTTT.

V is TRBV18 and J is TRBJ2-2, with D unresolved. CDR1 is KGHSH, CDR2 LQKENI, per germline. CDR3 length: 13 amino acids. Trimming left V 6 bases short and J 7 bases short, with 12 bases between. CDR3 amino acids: CASSPDRRGELFF. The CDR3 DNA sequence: TGTGCCAGCTCCCCCGACCGGCGCGGGGAGCTGTTTTTT.

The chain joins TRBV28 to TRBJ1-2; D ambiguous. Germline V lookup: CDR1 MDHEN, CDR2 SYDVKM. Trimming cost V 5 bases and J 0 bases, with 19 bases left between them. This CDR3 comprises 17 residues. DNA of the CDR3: TGTGCCAGCAGTCTGTACCTTCGCCCGCGTTCTAACTATGGCTACACCTTC. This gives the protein CASSLYLRPRSNYGYTF.